This TCR beta chain was identified during a study of T cells in Graves' hyperthyroidism and ophthalmopathy. This CDR3 spans 14 amino acids. Germline V gives CDR1 SEHNR, CDR2 FQNEAQ (reference sequence). V trimming: 3 bases; J trimming: 6 bases; junction bases outside the gene matches: 7. Comments on this clonotype: The antigen is not known.

There were TCR beta CDR3 regions amplified from RNA transcripts. First-round RT-PCR with HTBI primers amplified the TCR CDR3 region. TCRdb re-called the multiplex PCR reads with MiXCR, one entry per CDR3 protein. The sample lists hundreds of thousands of distinct CDR3 sequences, roughly 46% occurring once. Overall study findings and caveats: Researchers found most expanded thyroid clonotypes above 0.001 in blood as well.

The source material was peripheral blood or thyroid tissue (not recorded which). This chain joins TRBV7-9 and TRBJ2-7, with TRBD1 matching over 8 bases. The receptor was isolated from an adult man with Graves' disease, either hyperthyroidism or ophthalmopathy (not recorded which). The CDR3 nucleotides read TGTGCCAGCAGCTTGTGGACAGGGTTTTCCGAGCAGTACTTC. Protein sequence: CASSLWTGFSEQYF.